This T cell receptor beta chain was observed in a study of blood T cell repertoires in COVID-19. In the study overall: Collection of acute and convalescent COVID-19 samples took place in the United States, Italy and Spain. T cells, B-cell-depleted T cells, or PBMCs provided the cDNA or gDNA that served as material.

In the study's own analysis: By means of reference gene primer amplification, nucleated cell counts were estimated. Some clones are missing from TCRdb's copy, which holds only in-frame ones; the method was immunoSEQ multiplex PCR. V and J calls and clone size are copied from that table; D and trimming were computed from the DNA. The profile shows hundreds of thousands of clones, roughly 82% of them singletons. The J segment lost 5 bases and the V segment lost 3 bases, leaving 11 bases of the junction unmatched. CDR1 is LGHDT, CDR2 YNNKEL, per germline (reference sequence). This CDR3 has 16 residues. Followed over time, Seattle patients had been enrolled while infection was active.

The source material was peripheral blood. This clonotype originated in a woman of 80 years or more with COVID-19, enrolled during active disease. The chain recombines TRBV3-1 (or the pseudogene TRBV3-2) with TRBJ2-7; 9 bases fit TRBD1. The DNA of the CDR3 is TGTGCCAGCAGCCAGAGGGGACGGGACAGGGTGCACGAGCAGTACTTC. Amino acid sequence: CASSQRGRDRVHEQYF.